The 26 T cell receptor beta chains below come from one sample, sequenced in a study of blood T cells in healthy people across ages (dated by TCRdb to 2013 to 2016). Library method: 5' RACE. Data came from an Illumina HiSeq 2500. A second about 7 to 12 cycle PCR used a sample-barcoded 5' primer and a J-beta primer mix. Starting from the raw public reads, TCRdb applied fastp trimming at Q25, assembled clones with MiXCR and retained in-frame beta chains. Rows are unified per CDR3 protein, each entry keeping the most common DNA and genes. Across this sample there are approximately 730,000 distinct CDR3 sequences, with approximately 55% seen only once. Approximately 40% of the sample is held by the ten biggest clonotypes. Sequencing was carried out using blood. The source is a man older than 75 in good health.

The CDR3: CASSQPRGGREGQTNTGELFF. Written as DNA, the CDR3 is TGTGCCAGCAGCCAACCCCGAGGTGGGCGGGAGGGCCAGACGAACACCGGGGAGCTGTTTTTT. This chain uses TRBV3-1 with TRBJ2-2, with TRBD2 matching 9 bases. Germline CDR1 reads LGHDT; CDR2 reads YNNKEL (reference sequence). J lost 0 bases, V lost 2 bases, and 16 bases had no gene match. CDR3 length: 21 amino acids.

V is TRBV7-2 and J is TRBJ2-1, with 9 bases matching TRBD2. The CDR3 covers 17 residues. CDR1 SGHTA and CDR2 FQGNSA come from the germline V gene. The V gene end was trimmed by 5 bases and the J gene end by 0 bases; junction bases not matched to a gene: 8. The CDR3 region has the DNA TGTGCCAGCAGCCCGACTAGCGGCCTGAGCTCCTACAATGAGCAGTTCTTC. Translating it yields CASSPTSGLSSYNEQFF.

The chain recombines TRBV10-3 with TRBJ1-2; TRBD1 is a possible D gene (5 bases). The germline CDR1 and CDR2 sequences are ENHRY and SYGVKD. CDR3 length equals 12 residues. Trimming left V 2 bases short and J 7 bases short, with 8 bases between. CDR3 sequence reads: CAISEDGTGYTF. DNA of the CDR3: TGTGCCATCAGTGAGGACGGGACTGGCTACACCTTC.

This clonotype was seen only a few times. The J gene is TRBJ2-3, the V gene TRBV4-2; no clear D gene. Trimming removed 1 base at V and 2 bases at J, with 22 bases between. CDR1 and CDR2 from the germline V gene are LGHNA and YNFKEQ. The CDR3 is 19 amino acids. The chain's CDR3 is CASSQGLLGLASPTDTQYF. In DNA form, the CDR3 reads TGTGCCAGCAGCCAAGGGCTCCTGGGTCTCGCAAGCCCCACAGATACGCAGTATTTT.

The V gene is TRBV10-3, the J gene TRBJ1-5; D is uncertain. Germline CDR1 is ENHRY and CDR2 is SYGVKD. V was trimmed by 3 bases and J by 9 bases, leaving 9 bases between them. The CDR3 has 12 residues. CDR3 in DNA: TGTGCCATCAGTGAAGACCAGTCGCCCCAGCATTTT. Translation gives CAISEDQSPQHF.

The V and J genes are TRBV4-1 and TRBJ2-5, with a tentative D call TRBD2 (6 bases). The J call may be wrong; the DNA end is better matched by TRBJ2-7. The CDR3 is 15 amino acids. CDR1 and CDR2 (germline): MGHRA, YSYEKL. This CDR3 is CASSQAPSANDEQYF. CDR3 in DNA: TGCGCCAGCAGCCAAGCTCCTAGCGCAAATGACGAGCAGTACTTC.

The genes are TRBV4-1 and TRBJ2-4; 8 bases fit TRBD2. This CDR3 spans 22 amino acids. The junction had 19 bases not matched to a gene; V was cut back by 0 bases and J by 0 bases. CDR1 and CDR2 (germline): MGHRA, YSYEKL. CDR3 DNA sequence: TGCGCCAGCAGCCAAGATCCCCTGGCGGGAGGACATTCTTCTCTAGCCAAAAACATTCAGTACTTC. Its protein product is CASSQDPLAGGHSSLAKNIQYF.

CDR3 sequence reads: CASKGTPSTGELFF. The CDR3 coding sequence is TGTGCCAGCAAAGGGACCCCGAGCACCGGGGAGCTGTTTTTT. The chain employs TRBV9 and TRBJ2-2, with D perhaps matching TRBD1 or TRBD2 (5 bases each). The CDR3 contains 14 residues. Germline V CDR1 and CDR2: SGDLS, YYNGEE. Trimming pared 6 bases from V and 4 bases from J, leaving 13 bases between.

The chain employs TRBV12-3 or TRBV12-4 and TRBJ1-2, with 9 bases matching TRBD1. V shed 6 bases and J 4 bases; nucleotides not matched to a gene: 15. There are 17 residues in the CDR3. CDR3 sequence (DNA): TGTGCCAGCAGCCCAAGCCGTCCGGGACAGGGAGGCTATGGCTACACCTTC. Its protein is CASSPSRPGQGGYGYTF.

The chain combines TRBV28 with TRBJ2-7, with TRBD2 matching 11 bases. The CDR3 has 17 amino acids. J gave up 0 bases and V 7 bases, and 11 bases lay outside the gene matches. In germline, CDR1 is MDHEN, CDR2 SYDVKM. The CDR3 spells CASNNLLAGGRSYEQYF. DNA for the CDR3: TGTGCCAGCAACAATCTCCTAGCGGGAGGCCGCTCCTACGAGCAGTACTTC.

The V gene is TRBV4-1, the J gene TRBJ2-5, with D hard to call. The J call is uncertain, as TRBJ2-7 better fits the DNA end. The germline V gene has CDR1 MGHRA and CDR2 YSYEKL. The CDR3 consists of 17 residues. As DNA, the CDR3 is TGCGCCAGCAGCCAAGATCCAGTCAGGACGGGTCTCTACGAGCAGTACTTC. Translation gives CASSQDPVRTGLYEQYF.

The chain couples TRBV18 to TRBJ2-5; 7 nucleotides match TRBD1. The V gene end was trimmed by 3 bases and the J gene end by 6 bases; junction bases not matched to a gene: 7. Germline CDR1 reads KGHSH; CDR2 reads LQKENI. The CDR3 is made up of 14 amino acids. The CDR3 nucleotides are TGTGCCAGCTCACCCGGACAGGATCTAAAGACCCAGTACTTC. Translated: CASSPGQDLKTQYF.

CDR3 loop: CASSPDLAKNIQYF. The CDR3 nucleotides read TGCGCCAGCAGCCCGGACCTAGCCAAAAACATTCAGTACTTC. The rearrangement uses TRBV5-1 and TRBJ2-4; D unresolved. Trimming cost V 4 bases and J 0 bases, with 8 bases left between them. The CDR3 is 14 residues long. Germline assignment: CDR1 SGHRS and CDR2 YFSETQ. The whole variable domain, filled in from reference TRBV5-1 and TRBJ2-4, reads KAGVTQTPRYLIKTRGQQVTLSCSPISGHRSVSWYQQTPGQGLQFLFEYFSETQRNKGNFPGRFSGRQFSNSRSEMNVSTLELGDSALYLCASSPDLAKNIQYFGAGTRLSVL.

This clonotype was observed a few times. DNA of the CDR3: TGTGCCAGCAGTGAAAGGACTACAAGACCGTACGAGCAGTACTTC. Its protein is CASSERTTRPYEQYF. The genes are TRBV2 and TRBJ2-7, with D possibly matching TRBD2 (6 bases). V was trimmed by 2 bases and J by 4 bases, leaving 15 bases between them. There are 15 residues in the CDR3. Germline-derived CDR1 and CDR2 are SNHLY and FYNNEI.

J is TRBJ2-1 and V is TRBV29-1; D may correspond to TRBD1 or TRBD2 (6 bases each). Germline V gives CDR1 SQVTM, CDR2 ANQGSEA. Trimming cost V 6 bases and J 0 bases, with 12 bases left between them. The CDR3 extends over 14 amino acids. As DNA, the CDR3 is TGCAGCGTCGGGGGCTTGAGCTCCTACAATGAGCAGTTCTTC. Its protein product is CSVGGLSSYNEQFF.

The genes are TRBV12-3 or TRBV12-4 and TRBJ2-4; D is ambiguous. The end of the DNA fits TRBJ2-7 better, so the J call may be wrong. The length of the CDR3 is 13 residues. In DNA, the CDR3 is TGTGCCAGCAGGGCGGCCTCTACGGTCGAGCAGTACTTC. Its translation: CASRAASTVEQYF.

As for this clonotype: At one boundary the junction diverges from the germline segment, which might be a read error. This chain connects TRBV10-3 to TRBJ1-4, with 9 positions matching TRBD1. The CDR3 is made up of 15 amino acids. The germline gives CDR1 ENHRY, CDR2 SYGVKD. The CDR3 DNA sequence: TGTGCCGTCAGTGAGAGGGGACAGGGAAATGAAAAACTGTTTTTT. Translated: CAVSERGQGNEKLFF.

The chain employs TRBV12-3 or TRBV12-4 and TRBJ2-1, with 7 nucleotides matching TRBD1. Trimming at V came to 6 bases and at J to 4 bases, leaving 6 bases not matched to a gene. The CDR3 has 14 amino acids. For the CDR3, the DNA is TGTGCCAGCAGGCCGGGACAGAATTACAATGAGCAGTTCTTC. Translation gives CASRPGQNYNEQFF.

This sequence joins TRBV27 and TRBJ2-7; 10 positions agree with TRBD1. V trimming: 6 bases; J trimming: 6 bases; junction bases outside the gene matches: 17. The CDR3 contains 17 residues. In germline, CDR1 is MNHEY, CDR2 SMNVEV (reference sequence). CDR3 sequence reads: CASRRELTGTGASEQYF. CDR3 in DNA: TGTGCCAGCAGGCGCGAACTCACCGGGACAGGGGCCAGCGAGCAGTACTTC.

The chain has TRBV12-3 or TRBV12-4 and TRBJ2-1; 8 nucleotides align to TRBD2. The DNA end is a closer match to TRBJ2-7, so the J assignment may be wrong. The CDR3 sequence is 15 residues long. The CDR3 protein is CASRSQREWFNEQYF. The CDR3 bases are TGTGCCAGCAGGAGCCAGCGGGAGTGGTTCAATGAGCAGTACTTC.

In its sample, this clonotype was seen many times. The rearrangement joins TRBV28 to TRBJ2-7; 7 nucleotides align to TRBD1. The CDR3 has 16 amino acids. J was trimmed by 0 bases and V by 3 bases; bases with no gene match: 8. CDR1 and CDR2 (germline): MDHEN, SYDVKM. The CDR3 DNA reads TGTGCCAGCAGTTTGAGAGCCGGGACAGTCTCCTACGAGCAGTACTTC. The encoded protein is CASSLRAGTVSYEQYF.

This clonotype was recorded a few times. The V and J genes are TRBV24-1 and TRBJ2-3; D is perhaps TRBD1 (6 bases). This CDR3 region has 16 residues. In germline, CDR1 is KGHDR, CDR2 SFDVKD. V was trimmed by 3 bases and J by 2 bases, leaving 14 bases between them. In nucleotides, the CDR3 is TGTGCCACCAGTGATCCTCGTGGGGGCCCCACAGATACGCAGTATTTT. Amino acids: CATSDPRGGPTDTQYF.

This clonotype has a handful of counts. Here the CDR3 reads CSVGLSSTDTQYF. CDR3 coding DNA: TGCAGCGTTGGTCTCAGTTCCACAGATACGCAGTATTTT. This chain joins TRBV29-1 and TRBJ2-3; D ambiguous. The CDR3 spans 13 residues. The V end was cut by 4 bases, the J end by 2 bases, with 10 bases between. Germline V gene sequence: CDR1 SQVTM, CDR2 ANQGSEA.

This clonotype was counted at least ten times. The chain links TRBV29-1 to TRBJ2-7; D is possibly TRBD2 (6 bases). V lost 4 bases and J 2 bases, leaving 15 bases between the germline ends. Germline CDR1 is SQVTM and CDR2 is ANQGSEA. The CDR3 consists of 14 residues. The chain's CDR3 is CSVVGGSPPYEQYF. CDR3 coding DNA: TGCAGCGTTGTAGGAGGGAGTCCACCCTACGAGCAGTACTTC.

The chain uses TRBV27 and TRBJ2-7; perhaps TRBD1 as D (6 bases). The ends were cut back, 3 bases at V and 2 bases at J, with 14 bases in the middle. CDR1 is MNHEY, CDR2 SMNVEV, per germline (reference sequence). The CDR3 totals 15 residues. CDR3 residues: CASSFTGRGTYEQYF. CDR3 bases: TGTGCCAGCAGTTTTACAGGGAGAGGAACCTACGAGCAGTACTTC.

In this sample, this clonotype turned up a few times. V is TRBV20-1 and J is TRBJ2-3; no clear D gene. The germline V gene has CDR1 DFQATT and CDR2 SNEGSKA (reference sequence). This CDR3 is built from 12 residues. V gave up 0 bases and J gave up 4 bases, with 5 bases separating them. The CDR3 DNA is TGCAGTGCTAGAGATACGGCAGATACGCAGTATTTT. Translated, it gives CSARDTADTQYF.